These 6 T cell receptor beta chains share one sample of origin, sequenced in a study of identical twins. TCRdb re-analysed the 5' RACE reads in MiXCR, keeping a single row per CDR3 protein. The top ten hold 0.27% of the sample, which has 1,800,000 or so distinct CDR3 sequences, less than 35% seen once. The sample consisted of cord blood. The receptors derive from a newborn girl in good health.

This clonotype was detected a few times. The chain carries TRBV29-1 and TRBJ1-2, with unresolved D. The CDR3 consists of 13 residues. Germline lookup yields CDR1 SQVTM and CDR2 ANQGSEA. V shed 3 bases and J shed 2 bases, with 10 bases lying between them. CDR3 loop: CSVDGVANYGYTF. The CDR3, as DNA: TGCAGCGTTGATGGGGTGGCAAACTATGGCTACACCTTC.

V usage is TRBV14 and J usage is TRBJ2-3; 10 positions agree with TRBD1. V trimming: 3 bases; J trimming: 1 base; junction bases outside the gene matches: 4. Germline V gene sequence: CDR1 SGHDN, CDR2 FVKESK. The CDR3 covers 16 residues. The CDR3 is CASSQLDRGRTDTQYF. The CDR3 region has the DNA TGTGCCAGCAGCCAGCTAGACAGGGGGCGCACAGATACGCAGTATTTT.

The CDR3 sequence: CAISESRWPSYNEQFF. CDR3 coding DNA: TGTGCCATCAGTGAGAGCCGGTGGCCCTCCTACAATGAGCAGTTCTTC. The rearrangement uses TRBV10-3 and TRBJ2-1; D unclear. The CDR3 is made up of 16 amino acids. Germline V gives CDR1 ENHRY, CDR2 SYGVKD. Trimming stripped 2 bases from V and 0 bases from J, with 11 bases between.

This clonotype showed up just a few times. This chain connects TRBV10-3 to TRBJ2-7; 9 bases are a match to TRBD2. CDR1 and CDR2 (germline): ENHRY, SYGVKD. This CDR3 spans 11 amino acids. The junction had 2 bases not matched to a gene; V was cut back by 11 bases and J by 3 bases. CDR3 protein: CAATSGYEQYF. The CDR3 DNA sequence: TGTGCCGCGACTAGCGGCTACGAGCAGTACTTC.

This clonotype was recorded many times. V gene TRBV3-1 combines with J gene TRBJ2-7; D gene ambiguous. V lost 1 base and J lost 1, with 8 bases in between. Germline V gives CDR1 LGHDT, CDR2 YNNKEL (reference sequence). The CDR3 length is 14 residues. CDR3 DNA sequence: TGTGCCAGCAGCCAAGGCCGCAGGTCCTACGAGCAGTACTTC. It encodes CASSQGRRSYEQYF.

The chain links TRBV18 to TRBJ2-3; the D is unclear. The ends were cut back, 1 base at V and 5 bases at J, with 7 bases in the middle. The germline gives CDR1 KGHSH, CDR2 LQKENI. The CDR3 covers 13 residues. The CDR3: CASSPLVGDTQYF. CDR3 coding DNA: TGTGCCAGCTCACCACTAGTTGGAGATACGCAGTATTTT.